What follows are 18 T cell receptor beta chains derived from one specimen sequenced in a study of blood T cells in healthy people across ages. The authors ran a second PCR of about 7 to 11 cycles using a sample-barcoded 5' primer and a J-beta primer mix. TCRdb re-derived calls from the 5' RACE reads in MiXCR, one entry per CDR3 protein. The sample has hundreds of thousands of distinct CDR3 sequences, under 45% seen once. The specimen was blood. The receptors shown here come from a man aged 55 to 70 in good health.

The DNA of the CDR3 is TGTGCCATCAGTGAGTCGGAGGACAGGGCCCTTTCCTACGAGCAGTACTTC. Its translation is CAISESEDRALSYEQYF. This rearrangement joins TRBV10-3 to TRBJ2-7; 8 bases are shared with TRBD1. The V and J ends lost 0 bases and 1 base, in that order; junction bases with no gene match: 8. This CDR3 has 17 amino acids. Germline CDR1 ENHRY, CDR2 SYGVKD.

The chain couples TRBV6-5 to TRBJ1-5; 7 bases are a match to TRBD1. Germline V CDR1 and CDR2: MNHEY, SVGAGI. The CDR3 runs 13 residues. The ends lost 5 bases at V and 7 bases at J; junction bases unmatched: 5. As DNA, the CDR3 is TGTGCCAGCAGTACCAACAGGGGCCAGCCCCAGCATTTT. Translated: CASSTNRGQPQHF.

The chain employs TRBV7-9 and TRBJ1-1; D unresolved. The CDR3 totals 14 residues. Germline values: CDR1 SEHNR, CDR2 FQNEAQ (reference sequence). The ends were cut back, 2 bases at V and 2 bases at J, with 9 bases in the middle. The CDR3: CASSLLQKNTEAFF. The CDR3 DNA reads as TGTGCCAGCAGCTTATTACAGAAAAACACTGAAGCTTTCTTT.

The chain employs TRBV20-1 and TRBJ2-1; D is unclear. The CDR3 length is 14 residues. The V and J ends lost 2 bases and 1 base respectively, with 9 bases between them. CDR1 and CDR2 from the germline V gene are DFQATT and SNEGSKA (reference sequence). CDR3 sequence (DNA): TGCAGTGCTAGAAATCCGCGTTCCTACAATGAGCAGTTCTTC. Its translation: CSARNPRSYNEQFF.

The genes are TRBV29-1 and TRBJ2-1, with D tentatively TRBD1 (5 bases). Trimming removed 7 bases at V and 4 bases at J, with 17 bases between. From germline, CDR1 is SQVTM and CDR2 ANQGSEA. The CDR3 is 14 amino acids. The CDR3 spells CSATTDSLYNEQFF. The CDR3 DNA is TGCAGCGCAACGACAGATTCGCTGTACAATGAGCAGTTCTTC.

This clonotype was seen a few times. The chain joins TRBV12-3 or TRBV12-4 to TRBJ2-5; possible D gene TRBD2, 6 bases. Trimming removed 3 bases at V and 4 bases at J, with 12 bases between. The length of the CDR3 is 14 residues. The CDR3 loop reads CASSFGGNPETQYF. CDR3 nucleotide sequence: TGTGCCAGCAGTTTTGGAGGGAACCCAGAGACCCAGTACTTC.

V gene TRBV5-7 combines with J gene TRBJ2-3; 8 bases line up with TRBD1. TRBV5-7 is filed as an ORF, its function uncertain. This CDR3 contains 18 residues. J lost 6 bases, V lost 0 bases, and 15 bases had no gene match. The CDR3 sequence is CASSLVGRSDRGRDTQYF. Written as DNA, the CDR3 is TGTGCCAGCAGCTTGGTAGGCCGGTCAGACAGGGGACGGGATACGCAGTATTTT.

The chain uses TRBV7-8 and TRBJ2-5; D perhaps matches TRBD2 (5 bases). CDR1 SGHVS and CDR2 FQNEAQ come from the germline V gene. The V gene lost 6 bases and the J gene lost 1 base, with 15 bases spanning the gap. The CDR3 totals 15 residues. The CDR3: CASSYGLAGQETQYF. CDR3 coding DNA: TGTGCCAGCAGTTACGGTTTGGCGGGCCAAGAGACCCAGTACTTC.

This clonotype was picked up one time. This chain joins TRBV18 and TRBJ2-4; 7 nucleotides align to TRBD2. There are 17 residues in the CDR3. J lost 0 bases, V lost 6 bases, and 11 bases had no gene match. From germline, CDR1 is KGHSH and CDR2 LQKENI. In DNA form, the CDR3 reads TGTGCCAGCTCCGACTTGGGAGGGGCTCTAGCCAAAAACATTCAGTACTTC. Its translation is CASSDLGGALAKNIQYF.

The V call is TRBV20-1, the J call TRBJ2-5; D may correspond to TRBD1 or TRBD2 (6 bases each). Germline V gene data show CDR1 as DFQATT and CDR2 as SNEGSKA (reference sequence). V lost 5 bases and J 2 bases, leaving 15 bases between the germline ends. This CDR3 is 14 amino acids long. The CDR3 sequence is CSAPKGGLQETQYF. The CDR3 DNA follows: TGCAGTGCTCCTAAGGGGGGCCTGCAAGAGACCCAGTACTTC.

The rearrangement uses TRBV15 and TRBJ1-2; perhaps TRBD1 as D (5 bases). V was clipped by 9 bases and J by 7 bases, with 18 bases between them. Germline-derived CDR1 and CDR2 are LNHNV and YYDKDF (reference sequence). There are 13 residues in the CDR3. Written as DNA, the CDR3 is TGTGCCACAAGGGGATCTACCCTATTTGGCTACACCTTC. Translated: CATRGSTLFGYTF.

In its sample, this clonotype was seen a few times. The DNA of the CDR3 is TGTGCCAGCAGTTACTCCGCTGTGGTCTTCCAAGAGACCCAGTACTTC. Protein sequence: CASSYSAVVFQETQYF. The rearrangement joins TRBV6-2 or TRBV6-3 to TRBJ2-5; D is uncertain. This CDR3 has 16 amino acids. Trimming removed 0 bases from V and 1 base from J, with 12 bases in between. Germline loops: CDR1 MNHEY, CDR2 SVGEGT.

This clonotype was detected a few times. This sequence joins TRBV11-3 and TRBJ2-6, with no clear D. Germline V gives CDR1 SGHNT, CDR2 YENEEA. The CDR3 loop spans 13 amino acids. The germline V and J ends were trimmed by 7 bases and 4 bases, with 8 bases remaining between them. The CDR3 region is CASTHLGANVLTF. CDR3 in DNA: TGTGCCAGCACCCACTTAGGGGCCAACGTCCTGACTTTC.

The chain is built from TRBV7-2 and TRBJ2-1; D perhaps matches TRBD1 (6 bases). Germline lookup yields CDR1 SGHTA and CDR2 FQGNSA. The CDR3 has 15 amino acids. With 2 bases removed from V and 0 bases from J, the gap between germline ends came to 8 bases. The CDR3 DNA reads TGTGCCAGCAGCTTACAACAGGGCTCCTACAATGAGCAGTTCTTC. Encoded protein: CASSLQQGSYNEQFF.

This clonotype was counted between two and nine times. The V call is TRBV21-1, the J call TRBJ2-7; TRBD2, the D gene given by the table, was not confirmed from the DNA. TRBV21-1 is termed a pseudogene. The CDR3 extends over 15 amino acids. Here the CDR3 reads CASTGTSGDYYEQYF. In DNA form, the CDR3 reads TGTGCCAGCACCGGGACTAGCGGGGACTATTACGAGCAGTACTTC.

This clonotype was observed once. This chain joins TRBV7-2 and TRBJ2-5, with 8 bases lining up with TRBD1. J was trimmed by 7 bases and V by 5 bases; bases with no gene match: 6. Germline V gene sequence: CDR1 SGHTA, CDR2 FQGNSA. The CDR3 runs to 13 residues. CDR3 region: CASSRGQEGTQYF. CDR3 nucleotides: TGTGCCAGCAGCCGGGGACAGGAAGGGACCCAGTACTTC.

This clonotype was detected a few times. J is TRBJ2-7 and V is TRBV7-2; tentative D call: TRBD1 (6 bases). V dropped 4 bases and J dropped 1 base, with 14 bases sitting between them. Germline loops: CDR1 SGHTA, CDR2 FQGNSA. The CDR3 loop spans 15 amino acids. This chain's CDR3 is CASSSLDRRSYEQYF. The DNA for the CDR3 is TGTGCCAGCAGCTCCTTAGACAGGCGTTCCTACGAGCAGTACTTC.

This rearrangement joins TRBV19 to TRBJ2-5, with D tentatively TRBD1 (6 bases). Germline lookup yields CDR1 LNHDA and CDR2 SQIVND (reference sequence). The CDR3 extends over 15 amino acids. The germline V and J ends were trimmed by 5 bases and 3 bases, with 16 bases remaining between them. CDR3 nucleotides: TGTGCCAGTAGTGTACAGGGCGCAAGGAAAGAGACCCAGTACTTC. It codes for CASSVQGARKETQYF.